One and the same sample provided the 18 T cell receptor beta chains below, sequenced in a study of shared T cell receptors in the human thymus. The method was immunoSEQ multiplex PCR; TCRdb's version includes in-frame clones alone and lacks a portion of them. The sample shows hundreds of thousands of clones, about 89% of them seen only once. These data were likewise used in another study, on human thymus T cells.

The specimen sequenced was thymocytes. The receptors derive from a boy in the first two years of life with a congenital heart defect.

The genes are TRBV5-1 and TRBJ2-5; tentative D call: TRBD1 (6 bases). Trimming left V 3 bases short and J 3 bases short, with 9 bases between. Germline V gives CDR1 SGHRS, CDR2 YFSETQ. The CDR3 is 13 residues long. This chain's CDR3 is CASSWPGEETQYF. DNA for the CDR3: TGCGCCAGCAGCTGGCCAGGGGAAGAGACCCAGTACTTC.

CDR3 sequence (DNA): TGTGCTAGTGGTTTGCCTGGACCGAGGGATCGATCCGAGGAGTTCTCTGGAAACACCATATATTTT. Translated, it gives CASGLPGPRDRSEEFSGNTIYF. The chain combines TRBV12-5 with TRBJ1-3; no reliable D call. The V end was cut by 2 bases, the J end by 0 bases, with 29 bases between. CDR3 length: 22 residues. CDR1 is LGHNT and CDR2 is FRNRAP in the germline V gene.

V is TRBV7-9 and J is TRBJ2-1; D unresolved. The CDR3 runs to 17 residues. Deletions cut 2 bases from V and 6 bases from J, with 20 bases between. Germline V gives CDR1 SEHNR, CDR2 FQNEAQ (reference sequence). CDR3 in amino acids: CASSLSPHYLLSNEQFF. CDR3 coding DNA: TGTGCCAGCAGCTTATCCCCCCATTACTTGTTATCCAATGAGCAGTTCTTC.

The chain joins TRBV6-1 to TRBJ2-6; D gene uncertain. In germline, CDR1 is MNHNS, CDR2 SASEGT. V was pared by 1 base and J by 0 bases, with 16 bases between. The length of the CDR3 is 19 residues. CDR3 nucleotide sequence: TGTGCCAGCAGTGAAGAGGAGTTAACCCGTCTCTCTGGGGCCAACGTCCTGACTTTC. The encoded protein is CASSEEELTRLSGANVLTF.

The CDR3 nucleotides are TGCGCCAGCAGCTTGAACGAGAGTTTAGTTCGAGAGCAGTTCTTC. Translated, it gives CASSLNESLVREQFF. The chain is built from TRBV5-1 and TRBJ2-1; D is ambiguous. This CDR3 is built from 15 residues. V was cut by 1 base and J by 10 bases, with 18 bases left in between. From germline, CDR1 is SGHRS and CDR2 YFSETQ.

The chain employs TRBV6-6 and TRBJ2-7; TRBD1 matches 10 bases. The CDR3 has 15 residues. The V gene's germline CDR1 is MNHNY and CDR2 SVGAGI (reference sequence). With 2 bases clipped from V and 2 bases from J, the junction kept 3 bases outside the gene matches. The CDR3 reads CASSYQGQGPYEQYF. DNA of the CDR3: TGTGCCAGCAGTTACCAGGGACAGGGGCCCTACGAGCAGTACTTC.

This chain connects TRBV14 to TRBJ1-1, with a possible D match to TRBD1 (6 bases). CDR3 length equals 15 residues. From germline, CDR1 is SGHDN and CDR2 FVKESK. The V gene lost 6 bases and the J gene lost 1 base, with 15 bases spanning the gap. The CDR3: CASSPNRAANTEAFF. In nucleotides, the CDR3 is TGTGCCAGCAGTCCTAACAGGGCCGCGAACACTGAAGCTTTCTTT.

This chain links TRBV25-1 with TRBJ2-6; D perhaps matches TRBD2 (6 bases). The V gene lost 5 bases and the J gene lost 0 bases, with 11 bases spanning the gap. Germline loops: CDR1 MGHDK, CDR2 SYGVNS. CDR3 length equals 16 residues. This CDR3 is CASSNGTPSGANVLTF. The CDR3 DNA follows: TGTGCCAGCAGTAACGGGACTCCCTCTGGGGCCAACGTCCTGACTTTC.

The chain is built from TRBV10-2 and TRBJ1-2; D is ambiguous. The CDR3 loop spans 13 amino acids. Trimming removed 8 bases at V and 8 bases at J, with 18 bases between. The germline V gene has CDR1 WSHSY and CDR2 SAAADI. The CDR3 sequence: CASVSGYGGGYTF. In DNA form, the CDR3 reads TGCGCCAGCGTCTCCGGTTATGGCGGCGGCTACACCTTC.

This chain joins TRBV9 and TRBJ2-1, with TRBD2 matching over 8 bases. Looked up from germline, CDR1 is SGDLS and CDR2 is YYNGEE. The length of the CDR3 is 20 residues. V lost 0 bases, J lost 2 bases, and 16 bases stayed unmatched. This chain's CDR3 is CASSVGEELAAKLPYNEQFF. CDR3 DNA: TGTGCCAGCAGCGTAGGGGAAGAACTAGCGGCTAAACTACCCTACAATGAGCAGTTCTTC.

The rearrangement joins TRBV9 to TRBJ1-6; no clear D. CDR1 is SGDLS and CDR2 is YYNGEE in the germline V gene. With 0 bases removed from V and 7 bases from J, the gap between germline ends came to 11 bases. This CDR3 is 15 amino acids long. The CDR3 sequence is CASSVEAGVNSPLHF. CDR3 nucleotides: TGTGCCAGCAGCGTAGAGGCCGGGGTAAATTCACCCCTCCACTTT. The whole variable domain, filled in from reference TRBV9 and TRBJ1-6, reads DSGVTQTPKHLITATGQRVTLRCSPRSGDLSVYWYQQSLDQGLQFLIQYYNGEERAKGNILERFSAQQFPDLHSELNLSSLELGDSALYFCASSVEAGVNSPLHFGNGTRLTVT.

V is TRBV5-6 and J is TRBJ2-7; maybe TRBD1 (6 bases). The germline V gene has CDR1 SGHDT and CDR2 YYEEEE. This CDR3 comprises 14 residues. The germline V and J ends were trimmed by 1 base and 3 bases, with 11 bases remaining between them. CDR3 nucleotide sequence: TGTGCCAGCAGCTTGAGACAGGACAACTACGAGCAGTACTTC. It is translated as CASSLRQDNYEQYF.

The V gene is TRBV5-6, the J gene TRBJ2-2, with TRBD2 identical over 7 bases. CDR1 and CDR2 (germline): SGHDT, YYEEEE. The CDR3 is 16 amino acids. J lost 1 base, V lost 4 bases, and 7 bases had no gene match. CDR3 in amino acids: CASSLDTSENTGELFF. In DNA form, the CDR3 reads TGTGCCAGCAGCCTGGATACTAGCGAGAACACCGGGGAGCTGTTTTTT.

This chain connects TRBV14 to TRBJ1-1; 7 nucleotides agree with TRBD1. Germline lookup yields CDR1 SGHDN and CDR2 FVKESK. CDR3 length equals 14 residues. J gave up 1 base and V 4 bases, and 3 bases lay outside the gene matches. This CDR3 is CASSPQGGNTEAFF. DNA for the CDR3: TGTGCCAGCAGCCCCCAGGGGGGGAACACTGAAGCTTTCTTT.

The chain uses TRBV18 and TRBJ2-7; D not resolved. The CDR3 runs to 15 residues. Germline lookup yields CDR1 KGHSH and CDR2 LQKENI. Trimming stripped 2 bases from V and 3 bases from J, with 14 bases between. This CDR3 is CASSPGQLAFYEQYF. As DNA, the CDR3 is TGTGCCAGCTCACCAGGGCAGTTGGCGTTCTACGAGCAGTACTTC.

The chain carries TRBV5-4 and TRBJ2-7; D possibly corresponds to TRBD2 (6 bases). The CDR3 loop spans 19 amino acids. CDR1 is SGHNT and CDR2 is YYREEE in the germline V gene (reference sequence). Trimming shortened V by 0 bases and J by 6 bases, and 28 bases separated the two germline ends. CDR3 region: CASSLDGELPASETTEQYF. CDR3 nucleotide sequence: TGTGCCAGCAGCTTGGATGGGGAGCTCCCGGCTAGCGAGACAACCGAGCAGTACTTC.

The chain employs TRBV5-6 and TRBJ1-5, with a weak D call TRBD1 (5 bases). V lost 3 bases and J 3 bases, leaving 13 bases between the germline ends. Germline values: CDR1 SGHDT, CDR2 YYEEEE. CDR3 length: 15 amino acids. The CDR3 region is CASSWGDFPNQPQHF. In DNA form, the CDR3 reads TGTGCCAGCAGCTGGGGGGACTTCCCCAATCAGCCCCAGCATTTT.

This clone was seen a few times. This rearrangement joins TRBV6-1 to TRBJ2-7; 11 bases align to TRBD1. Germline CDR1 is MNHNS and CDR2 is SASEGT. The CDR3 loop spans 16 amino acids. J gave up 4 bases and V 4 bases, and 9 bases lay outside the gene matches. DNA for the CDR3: TGTGCCAGCAGTGGGGGGACAGGGGGTTTCGGGTACGAGCAGTACTTC. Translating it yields CASSGGTGGFGYEQYF.